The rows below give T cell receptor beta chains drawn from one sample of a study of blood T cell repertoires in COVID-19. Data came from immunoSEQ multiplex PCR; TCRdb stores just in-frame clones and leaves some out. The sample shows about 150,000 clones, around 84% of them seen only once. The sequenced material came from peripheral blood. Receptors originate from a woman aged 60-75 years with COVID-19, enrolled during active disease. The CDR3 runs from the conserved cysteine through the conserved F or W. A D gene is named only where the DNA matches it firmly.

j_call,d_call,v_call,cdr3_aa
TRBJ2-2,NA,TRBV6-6,CASSRVGGPGRTGELFF
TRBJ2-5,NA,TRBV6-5,CASSYLGLASWAQYF
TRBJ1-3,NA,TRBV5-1,CASSLNREYGNTIYF
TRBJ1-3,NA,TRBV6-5,CASSSPFSGNTIYF
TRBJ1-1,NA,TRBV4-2,CASSQSTVGGAFF
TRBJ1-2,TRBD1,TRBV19,CASSILDRQLSGGYTF
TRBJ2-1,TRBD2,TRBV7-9,CASSLVGTSGRNEQFF
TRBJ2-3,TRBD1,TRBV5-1,CASSFTGTGGTDTQYF
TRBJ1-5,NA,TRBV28,CASSLMGAEQPQHF
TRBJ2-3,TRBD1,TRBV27,CASSLRRTGQGRTDTQYF
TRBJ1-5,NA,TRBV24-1,CATSDTRQSGQPQHF
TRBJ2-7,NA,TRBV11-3,CASSLYSGSDEQYF
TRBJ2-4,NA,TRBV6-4,CASSDSMGHPSKNIQYF
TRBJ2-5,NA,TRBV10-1,CASSEGYQETQYF
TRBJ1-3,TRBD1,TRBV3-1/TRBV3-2,CASSQIRGDGSGNTIYF
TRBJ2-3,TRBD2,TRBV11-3,CASSLRQTLAGGSDTQYF
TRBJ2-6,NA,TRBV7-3,CASSLGAGSNSGANVLTF
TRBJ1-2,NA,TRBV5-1,CASSLDSLYGYTF
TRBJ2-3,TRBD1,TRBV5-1,CASSRQGTTDTQYF
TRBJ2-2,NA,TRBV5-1,CASSPSVRQSIGTGELFF
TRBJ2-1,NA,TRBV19,CASSIRGGVYNEQFF
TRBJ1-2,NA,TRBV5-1,CASRDTSYGYTF
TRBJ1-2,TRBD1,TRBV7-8,CASSQTGTVQNYGYTF
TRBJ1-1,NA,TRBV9,CASSVAYGGTEAFF
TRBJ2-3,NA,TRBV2,CASSERQSTDTQYF
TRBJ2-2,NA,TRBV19,CASSIKGATGELFF
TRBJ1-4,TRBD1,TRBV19,CASRGQVPNEKLFF
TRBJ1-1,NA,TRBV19,CASRRGNTEAFF
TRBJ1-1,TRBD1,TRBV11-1,CASTFSTGGSTEAFF
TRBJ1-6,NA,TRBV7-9,CASSLSGSPLHF
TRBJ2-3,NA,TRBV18,CASSPYGQKNTDTQYF
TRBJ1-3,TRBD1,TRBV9,CASSVDPPQTGTSGNTIYF
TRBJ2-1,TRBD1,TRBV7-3,CASSLMGTVIQNEQFF
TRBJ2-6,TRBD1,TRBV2,CASRPILGQGNSGANVLTF
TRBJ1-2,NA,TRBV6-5,CASSYFLGGYTF
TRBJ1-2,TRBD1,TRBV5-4,CASRRDRGGGYTF
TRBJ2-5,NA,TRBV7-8,CASSAPYRVGETQYF
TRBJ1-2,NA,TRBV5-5,CASSLGVDGYTF
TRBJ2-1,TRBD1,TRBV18,CASSRAEGAEQFF
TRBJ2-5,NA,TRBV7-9,CASSQGGSGLIETQYF
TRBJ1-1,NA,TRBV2,CASSEPLLGGAFF
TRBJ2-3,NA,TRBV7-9,CASSPWTSTDTQYF
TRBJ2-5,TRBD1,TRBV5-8,CASNFLGTGQETQYF
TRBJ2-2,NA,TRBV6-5,CASSPGYGTGELFF
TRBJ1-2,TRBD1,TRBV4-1,CASSHAGGAAGYTF
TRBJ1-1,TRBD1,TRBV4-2,CASNRQGADTEAFF
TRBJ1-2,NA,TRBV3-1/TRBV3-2,CASSQETGHYGYTF
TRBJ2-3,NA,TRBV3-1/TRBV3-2,CASSPRGNTDTQYF
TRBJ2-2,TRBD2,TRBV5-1,CASSPFGTTTGELFF
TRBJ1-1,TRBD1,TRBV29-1,CSVDGRTGAFF
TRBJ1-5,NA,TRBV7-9,CASSTDSSNQPQHF
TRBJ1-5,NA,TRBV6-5,CASRRGWEPQHF
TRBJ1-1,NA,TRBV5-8,CASSLGGFNTEAFF
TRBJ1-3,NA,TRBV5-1,CASGAGLNGNTIYF
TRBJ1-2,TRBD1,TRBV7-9,CASSLASGTGPNYGYTF
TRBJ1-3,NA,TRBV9,CASSVEGGSGNTIYF
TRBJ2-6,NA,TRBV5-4,CASSSRVSGANVLTF
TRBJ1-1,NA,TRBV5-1,CASSFWEVGTEAFF